The rows below give T cell receptor beta chains drawn from one sample of a study of blood T cell repertoires in COVID-19. Generated by immunoSEQ multiplex PCR, the TCRdb table keeps only in-frame clones and is missing some. The profile shows approximately 100,000 clones, 80% to 90% of them singletons. Source material: peripheral blood. The receptor set was obtained from a human donor with acute or convalescent COVID-19. The donor label of this sample is uncertain. Each CDR3 is given with its conserved first and last residue. The D gene is left open where the match is weak. The listing skips clone size in some rows; elsewhere it reads once, few, many or a size class.

size | J | length | D | V | DNA | CDR3
NA | TRBJ1-1 | 15 | TRBD1 | TRBV7-9 | TGTGCCAGCAGCTTCCCCAAAGACAGGGACACTGAAGCTTTCTTT | CASSFPKDRDTEAFF
NA | TRBJ1-5 | 16 | TRBD1 | TRBV19 | TGTGCCAGTAGTATGGCCAGGGGGCGAAGCAATCAGCCCCAGCATTTT | CASSMARGRSNQPQHF
NA | TRBJ1-5 | 13 | TRBD1 | TRBV28 | TGTGCCAGCAGGGACAGGGGGGTTCAGCCCCAGCATTTT | CASRDRGVQPQHF
NA | TRBJ1-4 | 14 | TRBD1 | TRBV7-9 | TGTGCCAGCAGCCTACAGGGGCGGCGTGAAAAACTGTTTTTT | CASSLQGRREKLFF
NA | TRBJ1-6 | 15 | NA | TRBV7-2 | TGTGCCAGCAGCGCAAACAGGGATTCGAATTCACCCCTCCACTTT | CASSANRDSNSPLHF
NA | TRBJ2-2 | 13 | NA | TRBV7-9 | TGTGCCAGCAGCGCGGCGAACACCGGGGAGCTGTTTTTT | CASSAANTGELFF
few | TRBJ2-2 | 14 | NA | TRBV4-3 | TGCGCCAGCAGCCAAGACAGTAGCCCCGGGGAGCTGTTTTTT | CASSQDSSPGELFF
NA | TRBJ1-1 | 12 | TRBD1 | TRBV30 | TGTGCCGGAGGAACAGGGGGCGCCGCCGCTTTCTTT | CAGGTGGAAAFF
NA | TRBJ2-2 | 18 | NA | TRBV5-5 | TGTGCCAGCAGCAACCCCCACCTAGACAGCGAGAACACCGGGGAGCTGTTTTTT | CASSNPHLDSENTGELFF
NA | TRBJ2-7 | 13 | TRBD1 | TRBV24-1 | TGTGCCACCAGTGACACTACAGGGGCCGAGCAGTACTTC | CATSDTTGAEQYF
NA | TRBJ2-1 | 15 | TRBD1 | TRBV19 | TGTGCCAGTAAGGGGCAGGGGGTATCCTACAATGAGCAGTTCTTC | CASKGQGVSYNEQFF
NA | TRBJ1-3 | 14 | NA | TRBV27 | TGTGCCAGCAGTTTCCGAGGGCCGGGAAACACCATATATTTT | CASSFRGPGNTIYF
NA | TRBJ1-3 | 12 | NA | TRBV5-1 | TGCGCCAGCAGCCCGGGGGGAAACACCATATATTTT | CASSPGGNTIYF
NA | TRBJ1-3 | 13 | NA | TRBV12-3/TRBV12-4 | TGTGCCAGCAGTTGGCGGCAGGGAAACACCATATATTTT | CASSWRQGNTIYF
NA | TRBJ1-1 | 15 | NA | TRBV3-1/TRBV3-2 | TGTGCCAGCAGCCAAGATATTGTGGGACAAGGAGAAGCTTTCTTT | CASSQDIVGQGEAFF
NA | TRBJ2-7 | 15 | NA | TRBV4-3 | TGCGCCAGCAGCCAAGATAGGGCCAGGGAATACGAGCAGTACTTC | CASSQDRAREYEQYF
NA | TRBJ2-3 | 14 | TRBD1 | TRBV7-2 | TGTGCCAGCAGCCCGGGACAGAGCACAGATACGCAGTATTTT | CASSPGQSTDTQYF
NA | TRBJ1-3 | 16 | NA | TRBV4-2 | TGTGCCAGCAGCCACACAGGGCCGTTTTCTGGAAACACCATATATTTT | CASSHTGPFSGNTIYF
once | TRBJ2-5 | 18 | TRBD1 | TRBV9 | TGTGCCAGCAGCGAGGGGGGGACAGGGTCCCCGTACCAAGAGACCCAGTACTTC | CASSEGGTGSPYQETQYF
NA | TRBJ1-5 | 15 | TRBD1 | TRBV28 | TGTGCCAGCAGTTTACTAGGGCAGGGGGATCAGCCCCAGCATTTT | CASSLLGQGDQPQHF
NA | TRBJ1-2 | 11 | NA | TRBV29-1 | TGCAGCGCGCTCAGAGGTGACGGCTACACCTTC | CSALRGDGYTF
once | TRBJ1-5 | 11 | NA | TRBV20-1 | TGCAGTGCTAGAGTTCCGGCGGCCCAGCATTTT | CSARVPAAQHF
NA | TRBJ1-5 | 15 | TRBD1 | TRBV7-2 | TGTGCCAGCAACCCACAGGGGGCGAGCAATCAGCCCCAGCATTTT | CASNPQGASNQPQHF
once | TRBJ1-3 | 13 | NA | TRBV7-8 | TGTGCCAGCAGTCCGCGGTGGGGAAACACCATATATTTT | CASSPRWGNTIYF
NA | TRBJ1-6 | 15 | TRBD1 | TRBV5-1 | TGCGCCAGCAGCACGGGACAGGGGGCGACTTCACCCCTCCACTTT | CASSTGQGATSPLHF
NA | TRBJ2-3 | 16 | TRBD2 | TRBV11-1 | TGTGCCAGCAGCCCGGGGCTAGCGGGGGTATATGGTACGCAGTATTTT | CASSPGLAGVYGTQYF
NA | TRBJ2-5 | 13 | TRBD1 | TRBV4-1 | TGCGCCAGCAGCACACAGGGGGGAGAGACCCAGTACTTC | CASSTQGGETQYF
once | TRBJ1-3 | 15 | TRBD1 | TRBV18 | TGTGCCAGCTCGCGAGACAGGGTTTCTGGAAACACCATATATTTT | CASSRDRVSGNTIYF
NA | TRBJ1-1 | 14 | TRBD1 | TRBV18 | TGTGCCAGCTCGCGGACAGGCCATGGGACTGAAGCTTTCTTT | CASSRTGHGTEAFF
NA | TRBJ2-1 | 17 | TRBD2 | TRBV4-3 | TGCGCCAGCAGCCCCCGAGTCGCTAGCGGGGCAGTCAATGAGCAGTTCTTC | CASSPRVASGAVNEQFF
NA | TRBJ2-7 | 14 | NA | TRBV28 | TGTGCCAGCAAGTGGAGTCGTCTCTCCTACGAGCAGTACTTC | CASKWSRLSYEQYF
few | TRBJ2-7 | 15 | TRBD1 | TRBV11-3 | TGTGCCAGCAGCTTGACAGGGTCACCGATGGACGAGCAGTACTTC | CASSLTGSPMDEQYF
NA | TRBJ2-3 | 17 | TRBD2 | TRBV18 | TGTGCCAGCTCACCCTATCCACTAGCGGGAGGCACAGATACGCAGTATTTT | CASSPYPLAGGTDTQYF
NA | TRBJ2-5 | 16 | TRBD2 | TRBV5-1 | TGCGCCAGCAGCATGACTAGCGGGGGCTTTCAAGAGACCCAGTACTTC | CASSMTSGGFQETQYF
few | TRBJ2-5 | 14 | NA | TRBV5-1 | TGCGCCAGCAGCACACAGGCAGCCGGAGAGACCCAGTACTTC | CASSTQAAGETQYF
NA | TRBJ2-3 | 13 | NA | TRBV28 | TGTGCCAGCAGAACTACAGGGAATGTTGCGCAGTATTTT | CASRTTGNVAQYF
NA | TRBJ1-1 | 14 | NA | TRBV6-5 | TGTGCCAGTAAAGGGGAGGTGATGAACACTGAAGCTTTCTTT | CASKGEVMNTEAFF
NA | TRBJ1-2 | 12 | NA | TRBV29-1 | TGCAGCGTGGAGGACAGAGGCTATGGCTACACCTTC | CSVEDRGYGYTF
NA | TRBJ1-4 | 17 | NA | TRBV10-3 | TGTGCCATCAGTGAGAGTCAGGGATCGCCGGCTAATGAAAAACTGTTTTTT | CAISESQGSPANEKLFF
once | TRBJ2-2 | 18 | TRBD2 | TRBV7-8 | TGTGCCAGCAGCTTAGCATTTCGTACTAGCGGGAGTTCCGGGGAGCTGTTTTTT | CASSLAFRTSGSSGELFF
NA | TRBJ2-1 | 15 | NA | TRBV4-2 | TGTGCCAGCAGCCAAGATCTTAGGGGCCGGAATGAGCAGTTCTTC | CASSQDLRGRNEQFF
NA | TRBJ2-2 | 13 | NA | TRBV7-3 | TGTGCCAGCAGGGGAGATAACACCGGGGAGCTGTTTTTT | CASRGDNTGELFF
NA | TRBJ2-1 | 11 | NA | TRBV24-1 | TGTGCCACCGCGCAAAACAATGAGCAGTTCTTC | CATAQNNEQFF
once | TRBJ2-7 | 15 | TRBD2 | TRBV2 | TGTGCCAGCAGTGTTGGGCTAGCGGGGTCCTACGAGCAGTACTTC | CASSVGLAGSYEQYF
NA | TRBJ2-3 | 15 | NA | TRBV19 | TGTGCCAGTAGTATGGGACCACAGGGCGCAGATACGCAGTATTTT | CASSMGPQGADTQYF
NA | TRBJ1-1 | 16 | TRBD1 | TRBV4-1 | TGCGCCAGCAGCCAAAGGCCCCGGAGGGGGCAGACTGAAGCTTTCTTT | CASSQRPRRGQTEAFF
NA | TRBJ1-2 | 15 | TRBD1 | TRBV6-5 | TGTGCCAGCAGTTACTCGAGCGCAGGGGGGAACGGCTACACCTTC | CASSYSSAGGNGYTF
NA | TRBJ2-7 | 16 | TRBD1 | TRBV6-2/TRBV6-3 | TGTGCCAGCAGTTACTTTATGACAGGGTCGTTCTACGAGCAGTACTTC | CASSYFMTGSFYEQYF
NA | TRBJ2-7 | 14 | NA | TRBV11-2 | TGTGCCAGCAGCCAAAGCGGCAATCCCTACGAGCAGTACTTC | CASSQSGNPYEQYF
NA | TRBJ1-5 | 16 | TRBD1 | TRBV28 | TGTGCCAGCAGTTTAAATCAGGGGGCAAGCAATCAGCCCCAGCATTTT | CASSLNQGASNQPQHF
few | TRBJ2-7 | 12 | NA | TRBV7-9 | TGTGCCAGCAGCCAGTTATTCTACGAGCAGTACTTC | CASSQLFYEQYF
few | TRBJ2-3 | 13 | NA | TRBV7-2 | TGTGCCAGCAGCCTAGTTGGCCCAGATACGCAGTATTTT | CASSLVGPDTQYF
NA | TRBJ1-1 | 15 | TRBD1 | TRBV15 | TGTGCCACCAGCAGGCGGACAGGCGTAGGGACTGAAGCTTTCTTT | CATSRRTGVGTEAFF